A selection of T cell receptor beta chains follows, all from one sample in a study of blood T cell repertoires in COVID-19. Measured with immunoSEQ multiplex PCR; TCRdb has only the in-frame clones, and not every one. The sample carries over 250,000 clones, 88% recorded once. Sequenced sample: PBMCs or T cells enriched from blood (not recorded which). The receptor set was obtained from a woman in her twenties or thirties who had recovered from COVID-19. CDR3s include the opening cysteine and the closing phenylalanine or tryptophan. The D gene is left open where the match is weak. Some rows have no size entry. The others give once, few or many, or a class for an expanded clone.

v_call: TRBV28; j_call: TRBJ1-1; clone_size: once; d_call: -; cdr3_aa: CASSEGPPDTEAFF; cdr3_nt: TGTGCCAGCAGCGAGGGTCCACCCGACACTGAAGCTTTCTTT
v_call: TRBV6-1; j_call: TRBJ2-2; clone_size: -; d_call: -; cdr3_aa: CASTVKNTGELFF; cdr3_nt: TGTGCCAGCACGGTTAAGAACACCGGGGAGCTGTTTTTT
v_call: TRBV5-1; j_call: TRBJ2-5; clone_size: -; d_call: -; cdr3_aa: CASSLERHQETQYF; cdr3_nt: TGCGCCAGCAGCCTAGAGCGGCACCAAGAGACCCAGTACTTC
v_call: TRBV28; j_call: TRBJ1-2; clone_size: -; d_call: -; cdr3_aa: CASRSPRGGNYGYTF; cdr3_nt: TGTGCCAGCAGATCCCCGCGGGGAGGGAACTATGGCTACACCTTC
v_call: TRBV27; j_call: TRBJ2-2; clone_size: -; d_call: TRBD2; cdr3_aa: CASSPAGLAGTGELFF; cdr3_nt: TGTGCCAGCAGTCCAGCGGGACTAGCGGGAACCGGGGAGCTGTTTTTT
v_call: TRBV25-1; j_call: TRBJ2-5; clone_size: once; d_call: -; cdr3_aa: CASSLGVQETQYF; cdr3_nt: TGTGCCAGCAGTTTGGGAGTGCAAGAGACCCAGTACTTC
v_call: TRBV3-1/TRBV3-2; j_call: TRBJ2-5; clone_size: -; d_call: -; cdr3_aa: CASTLQETQYF; cdr3_nt: TGTGCCAGCACCCTCCAAGAGACCCAGTACTTC
v_call: TRBV19; j_call: TRBJ1-1; clone_size: -; d_call: -; cdr3_aa: CASKEGNGGRTEAFF; cdr3_nt: TGTGCCAGTAAAGAGGGAAATGGCGGTCGCACTGAAGCTTTCTTT
v_call: TRBV28; j_call: TRBJ1-2; clone_size: once; d_call: -; cdr3_aa: CASRIQGGYTF; cdr3_nt: TGTGCCAGCAGAATTCAGGGCGGCTACACCTTC
v_call: TRBV2; j_call: TRBJ2-7; clone_size: -; d_call: -; cdr3_aa: CASGPDSSYEQYF; cdr3_nt: TGTGCCAGCGGCCCCGACAGCTCCTACGAGCAGTACTTC
v_call: TRBV28; j_call: TRBJ1-1; clone_size: -; d_call: TRBD1; cdr3_aa: CASSYGRGMNTEAFF; cdr3_nt: TGTGCCAGCAGCTACGGCAGGGGGATGAACACTGAAGCTTTCTTT
v_call: TRBV5-1; j_call: TRBJ1-4; clone_size: -; d_call: TRBD1; cdr3_aa: CASSLWGAGGEKLFF; cdr3_nt: TGCGCCAGCAGCTTGTGGGGTGCAGGGGGTGAAAAACTGTTTTTT
v_call: TRBV5-1; j_call: TRBJ2-5; clone_size: -; d_call: -; cdr3_aa: CASSLGVGEETQYF; cdr3_nt: TGCGCCAGCAGCTTGGGAGTAGGGGAAGAGACCCAGTACTTC